There are a few counts of the clone carrying this T cell receptor (beta chain). What it binds is not known. This CDR3 contains 12 residues. V lost 2 bases, J lost 9 bases, and 7 bases lay in between. From germline, CDR1 is MGHDK and CDR2 SYGVNS. This entry comes from a study of cytomegalovirus exposure and HLA in healthy donors. Across the study: Most genotyped donors, 75% to 85% of 398, had Caucasian-associated genetic ancestry.

13 Jbeta primers and 60 Vbeta primers were used for the PCR. Only in-frame clones appear in the TCRdb table, and some are missing; sequencing was by immunoSEQ multiplex PCR. Of under 200,000 clones in the sample, 80% to 90% were seen once. Findings and limits, study-wide: As a later analysis revealed, the rate of TCR association differed by HLA locus, with DRB1 most and HLA-C fewest.

This TCR came from a woman between 45 and 65 years old in good health and CMV-seronegative. The rearrangement joins TRBV25-1 to TRBJ2-2; no definite D call. Sequencing was carried out using PBMCs. CDR3 sequence reads: CASSEGVRELFF. The CDR3 nucleotides are TGTGCCAGCAGTGAAGGAGTTAGGGAGCTGTTTTTT. The complete variable domain, with remaining parts taken from reference TRBV25-1 and TRBJ2-2, reads EADIYQTPRYLVIGTGKKITLECSQTMGHDKMYWYQQDPGMELHLIHYSYGVNSTEKGDLSSESTVSRIRTEHFPLTLESARPSHTSQYLCASSEGVRELFFGEGSRLTVL.